The 3 T cell receptor beta chains presented below share a single source sample, sequenced in a study of cytomegalovirus exposure and HLA in healthy donors. The PCR used 60 Vbeta and 13 Jbeta primers. Generated by immunoSEQ multiplex PCR, the TCRdb table keeps only in-frame clones and is missing some. The sample lists more than 150,000 clones; 80% to 85% were seen once. The sequenced material came from PBMCs. These receptors all come from a boy younger than 10 in good health and CMV-seronegative.

The chain carries TRBV4-1 and TRBJ2-7; a weak D match, TRBD1 (6 bases). The V end was cut by 1 base, the J end by 7 bases, with 26 bases between. The germline V gene encodes CDR1 MGHRA and CDR2 YSYEKL. The CDR3 is 18 residues long. CDR3 loop: CASSQGIIRGTPGAEQYF. CDR3 in DNA: TGCGCCAGCAGCCAAGGTATAATAAGGGGGACGCCCGGGGCAGAGCAGTACTTC.

The table lists this clone with a count of one. The chain combines TRBV27 with TRBJ1-1, with D maybe TRBD1 (5 bases). V dropped 5 bases and J dropped 10 bases, with 17 bases sitting between them. Per germline, CDR1 MNHEY and CDR2 SMNVEV (reference sequence). CDR3 length equals 13 residues. Here the CDR3 DNA reads TGTGCCAGCAGTCTCCGACCAAGGGGTACAGCTTTCTTT. Protein: CASSLRPRGTAFF.

The chain is built from TRBV19 and TRBJ2-7; 7 bases line up with TRBD2. V lost 5 bases and J lost 7; bases outside the gene matches: 8. The CDR3 loop spans 13 amino acids. Germline V gene data show CDR1 as LNHDA and CDR2 as SQIVND (reference sequence). The CDR3 reads CASSPGLPLEQYF. In DNA form, the CDR3 reads TGTGCCAGTAGTCCGGGACTACCCTTGGAGCAGTACTTC.